Listed below are T cell receptor beta chains from one sample, sequenced in a study of shared clonotypes between healthy human individuals. Using immunoSEQ multiplex PCR, the repertoire was profiled, and TCRdb retains in-frame clones only, with some absent. This table holds roughly 2 million clones, over 85% found once. The sequencing input was naive CD8+ T cells sorted from blood. The source is a man aged 18 to 30 in good health. The conserved cysteine and the conserved F or W are not part of the CDR3 here.

v_call cdr3_aa
TRBV27 ASTSTGTGDIGYT
TRBV10-2 ASSEVGPLAGRYNEQF
TRBV6-6 ASSYAGELF
TRBV7-9 ASSLRIGMDTEAF
TRBV27 ASTLGGGQYNSPLH
TRBV5-8 ASSLEGTGHEQY
TRBV28 ASSIIINQPQH
TRBV7-9 ASSSDRGLTNEKLF
TRBV6-5 ASGAIAGNEQF
TRBV27 ASSLWANTGELF
TRBV4-1 ASSQDGLAETQETQY
TRBV14 ASSQGLQGAYNEQF
TRBV29-1 SVAGTGDQETQY
TRBV5-1 ASSFYPGTAYNEQF
TRBV4-1 ASSQVASGRGETQY
TRBV30 AWSVRSDQPQH
TRBV5-4 ASSLAGNEQF
TRBV7-9 ASSQVGGTGELF
TRBV30 AWTRGWFDYGYT
TRBV2 ASSDPGQGYEQY
TRBV6-5 ASSYGQGAEAF
TRBV27 ASSSGTPDTQY
TRBV9 ASSVEAGGPVGTQY
TRBV7-9 ASSLAGAVHEQY
TRBV25-1 ASSEIGPLETQY
TRBV5-6 ASSWSLAGELF
TRBV30 AWSVRSWQLPQETQY
TRBV11-2 ASSLLDTQY
TRBV7-9 ASSSAFYTDTQY
TRBV13 ASSLGSRGDTEAF
TRBV27 ASSSSGTYHGFTDTQY
TRBV12-5 ASAASDGYQPQH
TRBV6-5 ASSYTGTDQY
TRBV14 ASSQRDEVHKYSGANVLT
TRBV6-5 ASSPHNYGYT
TRBV2 ASSELGGGSPVPPH
TRBV27 ASRMGANGYNEQF
TRBV9 ASSAGGEGYEQY
TRBV6-1 ASGPTQANYGYT
TRBV9 ASSVGGTPSSEKLF
TRBV10-2 ASLGLAQGNEQF
TRBV5-1 ASSLAPGEAF